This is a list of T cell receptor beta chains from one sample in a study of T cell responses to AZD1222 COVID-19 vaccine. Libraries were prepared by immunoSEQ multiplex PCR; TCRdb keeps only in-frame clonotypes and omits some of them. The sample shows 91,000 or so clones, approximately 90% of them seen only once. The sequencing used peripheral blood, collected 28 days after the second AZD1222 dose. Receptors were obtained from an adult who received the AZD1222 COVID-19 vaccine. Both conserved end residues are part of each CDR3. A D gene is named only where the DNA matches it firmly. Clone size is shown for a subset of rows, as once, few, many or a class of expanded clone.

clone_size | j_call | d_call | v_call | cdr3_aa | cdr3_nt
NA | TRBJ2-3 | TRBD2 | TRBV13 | CASSSSGGAGDTQYF | TGTGCCAGCAGCTCAAGCGGGGGGGCGGGAGATACGCAGTATTTT
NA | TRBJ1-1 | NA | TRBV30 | CAWSIPRVRTEAFF | TGTGCCTGGAGTATCCCGAGGGTGAGGACTGAAGCTTTCTTT
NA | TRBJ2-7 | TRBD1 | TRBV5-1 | CASSLSRDRPSYEQYF | TGCGCCAGCAGCTTGTCCCGGGACAGGCCCTCCTACGAGCAGTACTTC
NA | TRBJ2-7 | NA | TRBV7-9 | CASSLDISTYEQYF | TGTGCCAGCAGCTTAGATATATCTACCTACGAGCAGTACTTC
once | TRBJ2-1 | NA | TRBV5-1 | CASSFLNEQFF | TGCGCCAGCAGCTTCCTGAATGAGCAGTTCTTC
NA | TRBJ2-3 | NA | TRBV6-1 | CASSEAETTTDTQYF | TGTGCCAGCAGTGAGGCGGAAACGACCACAGATACGCAGTATTTT
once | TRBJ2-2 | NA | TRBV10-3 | CAISEHRGGRGRTGELFF | TGTGCCATCAGTGAACATCGGGGAGGCAGGGGGAGAACCGGGGAGCTGTTTTTT
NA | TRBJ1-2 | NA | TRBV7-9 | CASSSGSGGYTF | TGTGCCAGCAGCTCGGGTTCGGGTGGCTACACCTTC
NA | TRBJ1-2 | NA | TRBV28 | CASSSGEGVSYGYTF | TGTGCCAGCAGTTCCGGGGAGGGTGTTTCCTATGGCTACACCTTC
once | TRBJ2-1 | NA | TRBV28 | CASSLLGRYNEQFF | TGTGCCAGCAGTTTATTGGGCAGATACAATGAGCAGTTCTTC
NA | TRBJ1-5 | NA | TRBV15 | CATSGGRGQPQHF | TGTGCCACCAGCGGCGGGAGGGGGCAGCCCCAGCATTTT
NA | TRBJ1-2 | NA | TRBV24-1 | CATSLGDYGYTF | TGTGCCACCAGCCTCGGGGACTATGGCTACACCTTC
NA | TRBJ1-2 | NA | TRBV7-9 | CASSLGPGYGYTF | TGTGCCAGCAGCTTAGGGCCCGGGTATGGCTACACCTTC
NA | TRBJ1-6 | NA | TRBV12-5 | CASGIDHTVLGSPLHF | TGTGCTAGTGGTATCGATCACACAGTACTGGGTTCACCCCTCCACTTT
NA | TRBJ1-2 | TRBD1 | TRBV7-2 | CASSPEGANNYGYTF | TGTGCCAGCAGCCCCGAGGGGGCTAACAACTATGGCTACACCTTC
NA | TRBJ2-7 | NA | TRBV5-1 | CASSLDNYEQYF | TGCGCCAGCAGCTTGGACAACTACGAGCAGTACTTC
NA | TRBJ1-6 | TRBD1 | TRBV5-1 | CASSPRQGINSPLHF | TGCGCCAGCAGCCCCCGACAGGGCATAAATTCACCCCTCCACTTT
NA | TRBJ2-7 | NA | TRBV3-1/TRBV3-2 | CASSPPPGQGSIYEQYF | TGTGCCAGCAGCCCCCCCCCGGGGCAGGGGAGTATCTACGAGCAGTACTTC
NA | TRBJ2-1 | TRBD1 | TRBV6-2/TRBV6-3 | CASSYPLGTGTSNNEQFF | TGTGCCAGCAGTTACCCTCTTGGGACAGGGACCTCAAACAATGAGCAGTTCTTC